This T cell receptor (beta chain) was identified during a study of blood T cell repertoires in COVID-19. Overall study context: Researchers got acute and convalescent COVID-19 samples from the United States, Italy and Spain. PBMCs, B-cell-depleted T cells, or T cells were the source of the cDNA or gDNA that made up the material.

J was trimmed by 5 bases and V by 6 bases; bases with no gene match: 5. Looked up from germline, CDR1 is SNHLY and CDR2 is FYNNEI. The CDR3 contains 14 residues. Per the original data handling: It was from reference gene primer amplification that nucleated cell counts were estimated. Produced via immunoSEQ multiplex PCR; TCRdb's table is partial and in-frame only. V and J calls and clone size are as listed in that table; D and trimming were resolved from the DNA. The sample records 110,000 to 150,000 clones, 76% being singletons. The TCR sequence derives from a man in his fifties or sixties with acute or convalescent COVID-19. Sample: peripheral blood. The V call is TRBV2, the J call TRBJ2-1, with TRBD2 matching 9 bases. Written as DNA, the CDR3 is TGTGCCAGCAGAGGGCTAGCGGGACACAATGAGCAGTTCTTC. This codes for CASRGLAGHNEQFF.